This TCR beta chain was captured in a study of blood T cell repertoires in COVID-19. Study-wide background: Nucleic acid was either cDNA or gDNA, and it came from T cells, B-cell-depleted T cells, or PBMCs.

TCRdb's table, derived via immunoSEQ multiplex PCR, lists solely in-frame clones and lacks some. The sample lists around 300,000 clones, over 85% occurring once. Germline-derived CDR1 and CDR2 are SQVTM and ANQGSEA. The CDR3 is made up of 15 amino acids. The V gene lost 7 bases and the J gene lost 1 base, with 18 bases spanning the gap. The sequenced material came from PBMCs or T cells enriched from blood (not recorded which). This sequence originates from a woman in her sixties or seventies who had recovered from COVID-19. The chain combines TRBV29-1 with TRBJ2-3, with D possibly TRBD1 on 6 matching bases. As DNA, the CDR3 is TGCAGCGGCGCAGGGGCGAGAATAGGCACAGATACGCAGTATTTT. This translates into CSGAGARIGTDTQYF.